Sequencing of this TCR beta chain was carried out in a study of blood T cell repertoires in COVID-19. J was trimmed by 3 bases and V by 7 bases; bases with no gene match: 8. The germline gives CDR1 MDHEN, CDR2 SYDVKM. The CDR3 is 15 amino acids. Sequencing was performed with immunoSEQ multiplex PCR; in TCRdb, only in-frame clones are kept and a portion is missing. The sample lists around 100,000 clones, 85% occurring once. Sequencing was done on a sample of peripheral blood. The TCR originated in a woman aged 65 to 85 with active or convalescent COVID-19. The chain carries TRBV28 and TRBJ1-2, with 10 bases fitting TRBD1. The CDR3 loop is CASNPGQGFYYGYTF. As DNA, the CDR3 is TGTGCCAGCAATCCGGGACAGGGGTTTTACTATGGCTACACCTTC.